This T cell receptor (beta chain) was recovered during a study of prognosis after radiotherapy for stage I lung cancer. Study information: Concurrent therapy was given to no patient receiving stereotactic body radiotherapy.

Germline values: CDR1 DFQATT, CDR2 SNEGSKA (reference sequence). The CDR3 has 14 amino acids. J was trimmed by 3 bases and V by 4 bases; bases with no gene match: 6. The patients, who had no history of other malignancies and had received no prior chemotherapy or radiotherapy, were all found to be node-negative on CT and PET/CT. Peripheral blood, roughly 6 milliliters per draw, was collected at each of two time points. General study findings and limits: It was in patients who developed distant metastases that Shannon entropy after stereotactic body radiation therapy was lower.

The table lists this clonotype with many counts. No antigen is known for it. The authors amplified TCR beta CDR3 from genomic DNA using two-round multiplex PCR. The first round of PCR was done with primers that matched each TRBV and TRBJ gene. TCRdb analysed the multiplex PCR reads with MiXCR anew, one entry per CDR3 protein. Counted here are 22,000 or so distinct CDR3 sequences, approximately 45% occurring once; the ten biggest clones make up roughly 30%. The specimen comprised PBMCs, sampled before or after stereotactic body radiation therapy (not recorded which). This TCR was sampled from a donor older than 45 with non-small cell lung cancer. The rearrangement uses TRBV20-1 and TRBJ2-7; 10 bases align to TRBD1. The CDR3 nucleotides read TGCAGTGCTACTACGGACAGGGGGTACTACGAGCAGTACTTC. Protein product: CSATTDRGYYEQYF.